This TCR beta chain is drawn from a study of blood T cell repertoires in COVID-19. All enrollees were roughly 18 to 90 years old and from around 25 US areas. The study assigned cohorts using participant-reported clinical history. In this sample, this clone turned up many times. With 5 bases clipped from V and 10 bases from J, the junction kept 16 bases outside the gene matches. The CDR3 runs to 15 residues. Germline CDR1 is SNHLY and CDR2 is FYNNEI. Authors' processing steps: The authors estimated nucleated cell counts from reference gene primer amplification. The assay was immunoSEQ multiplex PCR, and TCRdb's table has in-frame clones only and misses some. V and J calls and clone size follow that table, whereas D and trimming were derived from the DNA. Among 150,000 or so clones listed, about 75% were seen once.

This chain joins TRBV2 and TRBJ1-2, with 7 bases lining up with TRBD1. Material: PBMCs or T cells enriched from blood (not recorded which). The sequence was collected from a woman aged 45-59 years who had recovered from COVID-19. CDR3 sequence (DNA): TGTGCCAGCAGTCCGGGACAGTCTCCACTCCAAGACTACACCTTC. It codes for CASSPGQSPLQDYTF.